The entry below gives a single T cell receptor beta chain sequence along with its context. Other DNA sequences in this sample translate to the same CDR3. Profiling relied on immunoSEQ multiplex PCR, and the TCRdb table lists in-frame clones only, not all of them. The table has some 15,000 clones, roughly nine tenths seen once. This entry belongs to a study of blood T cell repertoires in COVID-19. Study-wide background: T cells, B-cell-depleted T cells, or PBMCs supplied cDNA or gDNA.

Germline CDR1 reads LGHNA; CDR2 reads YSLEER. The CDR3 spans 15 residues. The germline V and J ends were trimmed by 0 bases and 5 bases, with 10 bases remaining between them. The chain combines TRBV4-3 with TRBJ1-4; D possibly corresponds to TRBD1 (5 bases). The clonotype was recovered from an older woman in a cohort sampled during active or convalescent COVID-19. Specimen: peripheral blood. The CDR3 loop reads CASSQEGQGNEKLFF. CDR3 sequence (DNA): TGCGCCAGCAGCCAAGAAGGCCAGGGCAATGAAAAACTGTTTTTT.